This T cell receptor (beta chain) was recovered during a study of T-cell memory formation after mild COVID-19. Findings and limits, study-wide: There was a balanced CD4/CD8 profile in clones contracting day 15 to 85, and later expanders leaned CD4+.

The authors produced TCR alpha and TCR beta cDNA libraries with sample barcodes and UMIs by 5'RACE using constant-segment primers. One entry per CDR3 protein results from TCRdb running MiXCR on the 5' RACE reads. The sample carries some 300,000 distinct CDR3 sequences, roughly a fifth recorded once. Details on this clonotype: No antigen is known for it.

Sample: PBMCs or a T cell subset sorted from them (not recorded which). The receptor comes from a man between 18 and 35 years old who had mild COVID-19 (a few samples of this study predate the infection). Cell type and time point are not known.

CDR3 amino acids: CASRTIGTGWSTEAFF. The CDR3 DNA follows: TGTGCCAGCAGGACCATAGGGACAGGGTGGAGCACTGAAGCTTTCTTT. The chain links TRBV11-2 to TRBJ1-1, with 9 bases lining up with TRBD1. Germline lookup yields CDR1 SGHAT and CDR2 FQNNGV. The J segment lost 4 bases and the V segment lost 6 bases, leaving 12 bases of the junction unmatched. This CDR3 spans 16 amino acids.